The 19 T cell receptor beta chains below all came from one sample that was sequenced in a study of cytomegalovirus exposure and HLA in healthy donors. Primers for the PCR totalled 60 Vbeta and 13 Jbeta. TCRdb keeps only in-frame clones here, not all; method: immunoSEQ multiplex PCR. The top ten hold roughly 2% of the sample, which has approximately 190,000 clones, 77% seen once. Sequencing was performed on PBMCs. Receptors originate from a woman in her twenties or thirties in good health and CMV-seropositive.

CDR3: CASSERFSNQPQHF. CDR3 nucleotide sequence: TGTGCCAGCAGTGAACGGTTTAGCAATCAGCCCCAGCATTTT. The chain uses TRBV2 and TRBJ1-5; unclear D gene. The ends were cut back, 2 bases at V and 0 bases at J, with 5 bases in the middle. Germline CDR1 SNHLY, CDR2 FYNNEI. The CDR3 has 14 amino acids.

The rearrangement links TRBV19 to TRBJ2-2; D may be TRBD2 (6 bases). The CDR3 has 17 residues. V lost 3 bases to trimming and J lost 0 bases, with 14 bases between them. Germline V CDR1 and CDR2: LNHDA, SQIVND (reference sequence). The CDR3 is CASSISAGLTNTGELFF. CDR3 bases: TGTGCCAGTAGTATTTCCGCGGGACTTACGAACACCGGGGAGCTGTTTTTT. Complete variable domain (other parts from reference TRBV19 and TRBJ2-2): DGGITQSPKYLFRKEGQNVTLSCEQNLNHDAMYWYRQDPGQGLRLIYYSQIVNDFQKGDIAEGYSVSREKKESFPLTVTSAQKNPTAFYLCASSISAGLTNTGELFFGEGSRLTVL.

The V and J genes are TRBV4-2 and TRBJ2-7; D perhaps matches TRBD1 (6 bases). Germline CDR1 reads LGHNA; CDR2 reads YNFKEQ. This CDR3 is built from 15 residues. The V end was cut by 0 bases, the J end by 5 bases, with 14 bases between. The DNA for the CDR3 is TGTGCCAGCAGCCAAGAACAGGGTGCCGCGGACGAGCAGTACTTC. Translated, it gives CASSQEQGAADEQYF.

The J gene is TRBJ1-6, the V gene TRBV5-4, with D perhaps matching TRBD1 (6 bases). This CDR3 contains 16 residues. CDR1 and CDR2 (germline): SGHNT, YYREEE (reference sequence). Between the trimmed V and J ends, which lost 1 base and 10 bases, there was a span of 18 bases. The CDR3 loop is CASSLPDGGAQSPLHF. DNA of the CDR3: TGTGCCAGCAGCTTGCCAGATGGGGGGGCGCAGTCACCCCTCCACTTT.

The chain has TRBV14 and TRBJ2-2; the match to TRBD2 covers 8 bases. The V and J ends lost 6 bases and 1 base, in that order; junction bases with no gene match: 7. The CDR3 is 16 residues long. Germline V gene lookup returns CDR1 SGHDN and CDR2 FVKESK. CDR3 amino acids: CASSLQLAVNTGELFF. Here the CDR3 DNA reads TGTGCCAGCAGTCTCCAACTAGCGGTGAACACCGGGGAGCTGTTTTTT.

The V and J genes are TRBV27 and TRBJ2-7; no clear D. The CDR3 runs 13 residues. The germline gives CDR1 MNHEY, CDR2 SMNVEV (reference sequence). Trimming cost V 3 bases and J 1 base, with 7 bases left between them. CDR3 nucleotide sequence: TGTGCCAGCAGTTTGACGGGTTCCTACGAGCAGTACTTC. Protein product: CASSLTGSYEQYF.

The chain uses TRBV29-1 and TRBJ1-1; D gene ambiguous. The V and J ends lost 2 bases and 4 bases respectively, with 11 bases between them. The CDR3 spans 13 residues. Looked up from germline, CDR1 is SQVTM and CDR2 is ANQGSEA. This CDR3 is CSVEQPPGTEAFF. CDR3 nucleotides: TGCAGCGTTGAACAACCTCCGGGCACTGAAGCTTTCTTT.

V gene TRBV5-4 combines with J gene TRBJ2-1; no reliable D call. Germline CDR1 SGHNT, CDR2 YYREEE (reference sequence). Trimming stripped 2 bases from V and 0 bases from J, with 12 bases between. CDR3 length: 16 residues. Here the CDR3 DNA reads TGTGCCAGCAGCTTTGGTAGCCAGAGCTCCTACAATGAGCAGTTCTTC. This sequence encodes CASSFGSQSSYNEQFF.

V gene TRBV25-1 combines with J gene TRBJ2-4; D not certain. The CDR3 extends over 11 amino acids. From germline, CDR1 is MGHDK and CDR2 SYGVNS. Trimming took 5 bases from V and 5 from J, leaving 4 bases between them. CDR3 loop: CASSLQNIQYF. The CDR3 nucleotides read TGTGCCAGCAGTCTCCAAAACATTCAGTACTTC.

The chain carries TRBV30 and TRBJ2-5, with D unresolved. The CDR3 contains 13 residues. Germline assignment: CDR1 GTSNPN and CDR2 SVGIG (reference sequence). Trimming took 4 bases from V and 2 from J, leaving 11 bases between them. The CDR3 here is CAWNLDVQETQYF. The CDR3 bases are TGTGCCTGGAACCTAGATGTGCAAGAGACCCAGTACTTC.

The chain uses TRBV28 and TRBJ2-7; 9 bases fit TRBD1. The CDR3 has 14 residues. With V trimmed by 3 bases and J by 2 bases, 2 bases remained unmatched. Germline CDR1 is MDHEN and CDR2 is SYDVKM. The CDR3 loop is CASSLGTGPYEQYF. As DNA, the CDR3 is TGTGCCAGCAGTTTGGGGACAGGGCCCTACGAGCAGTACTTC.

This chain joins TRBV27 and TRBJ2-6, with D unclear. The CDR3 contains 16 residues. Germline lookup yields CDR1 MNHEY and CDR2 SMNVEV (reference sequence). The V end was cut by 4 bases, the J end by 0 bases, with 10 bases between. CDR3: CASSSPLRSGANVLTF. CDR3 nucleotides: TGTGCCAGCAGTTCTCCCCTCCGCTCTGGGGCCAACGTCCTGACTTTC. The variable domain in full, completed from reference TRBV27 and TRBJ2-6, reads EAQVTQNPRYLITVTGKKLTVTCSQNMNHEYMSWYRQDPGLGLRQIYYSMNVEVTDKGDVPEGYKVSRKEKRNFPLILESPSPNQTSLYFCASSSPLRSGANVLTFGAGSRLTVL.

V usage is TRBV7-2 and J usage is TRBJ1-6; the D is unclear. V lost 1 base, J lost 9 bases, and 7 bases lay in between. This CDR3 region has 13 residues. Looked up from germline, CDR1 is SGHTA and CDR2 is FQGNSA. The DNA of the CDR3 is TGTGCCAGCAGCTTAGAAAGAGGTTCACCCCTCCACTTT. Translated, it gives CASSLERGSPLHF. The whole variable domain, filled in from reference TRBV7-2 and TRBJ1-6, reads GAGVSQSPSNKVTEKGKDVELRCDPISGHTALYWYRQSLGQGLEFLIYFQGNSAPDKSGLPSDRFSAERTGGSVSTLTIQRTQQEDSAVYLCASSLERGSPLHFGNGTRLTVT.

The rearrangement uses TRBV29-1 and TRBJ2-7; D gene uncertain. Trimming stripped 4 bases from V and 0 bases from J, with 10 bases between. Germline V gene data show CDR1 as SQVTM and CDR2 as ANQGSEA. CDR3 size: 13 residues. In DNA, the CDR3 is TGCAGCGTTGTGGCGGTTAGCTCCTACGAGCAGTACTTC. Its translation: CSVVAVSSYEQYF.

A remark on this clone: One end of the junction is discordant with germline, which a read error may explain. This chain links TRBV7-7 with TRBJ2-3; 11 bases match TRBD2. From germline, CDR1 is SSHAT and CDR2 FNYEAQ (reference sequence). The CDR3 runs 15 residues. CDR3 amino acids: CASSPTSGGTDTQYF. CDR3 coding DNA: TGTGCTAGCAGCCCCACTAGCGGGGGAACAGATACGCAGTATTTT.

The chain couples TRBV5-1 to TRBJ2-7; 9 positions agree with TRBD2. The V and J ends lost 5 bases and 3 bases, in that order; junction bases with no gene match: 9. CDR3 length: 15 amino acids. In germline, CDR1 is SGHRS, CDR2 YFSETQ. This CDR3 reads CASRTGLAPNYEQYF. CDR3 nucleotide sequence: TGCGCCAGCAGAACTGGACTAGCGCCTAACTACGAGCAGTACTTC.

The chain has TRBV7-8 and TRBJ2-5; TRBD2 agrees at 8 bases. CDR3 size: 15 residues. The junction had 8 bases not matched to a gene; V was cut back by 1 base and J by 7 bases. Germline CDR1 is SGHVS and CDR2 is FQNEAQ. The CDR3 loop reads CASSLVPGGPGTQYF. CDR3 coding DNA: TGTGCCAGCAGCTTAGTTCCGGGGGGGCCCGGGACCCAGTACTTC.

This clone was detected only once. The V and J genes are TRBV14 and TRBJ2-7, with 7 bases that match TRBD1. CDR3 length equals 15 residues. Germline CDR1 is SGHDN and CDR2 is FVKESK. V shed 2 bases, J shed 2 bases, and the junction held 6 bases outside the gene matches. CDR3 sequence (DNA): TGTGCCAGCAGCCAAACCAAGACAGGGCCCTACGAGCAGTACTTC. This sequence encodes CASSQTKTGPYEQYF.

This chain connects TRBV4-2 to TRBJ2-3; no firm D call. V gave up 3 bases and J gave up 2 bases, with 6 bases separating them. This CDR3 spans 13 amino acids. Germline V CDR1 and CDR2: LGHNA, YNFKEQ. The CDR3 spells CASSHAATDTQYF. The CDR3 coding sequence is TGTGCCAGCAGCCATGCGGCCACAGATACGCAGTATTTT.